The next 8 T cell receptor beta chains were all read from a single sample in a study of blood T cell repertoires in COVID-19. Sequenced by immunoSEQ multiplex PCR; TCRdb stores in-frame clones only, minus some. Among roughly 230,000 clones, 82% were seen once, and the ten largest hold about 3.8%. Input material: peripheral blood. These receptors all stem from an elderly woman with acute or convalescent COVID-19.

This chain connects TRBV11-3 to TRBJ2-7; a weak D match, TRBD1 (7 bases). CDR3 length: 14 residues. The germline gives CDR1 SGHNT, CDR2 YENEEA. Trimming cost V 5 bases and J 5 bases, with 16 bases left between them. The CDR3 sequence: CASSPQGGTHEQYF. The CDR3 DNA reads TGTGCCAGCAGCCCGCAGGGGGGTACCCACGAGCAGTACTTC.

This clone appeared once. This chain joins TRBV7-9 and TRBJ1-6, with a possible D match to TRBD1 (5 bases). The CDR3 length is 13 residues. The germline CDR1 and CDR2 sequences are SEHNR and FQNEAQ (reference sequence). The V end lost 2 bases, the J end lost 9 bases, and 8 bases lay between the germline ends. CDR3 sequence: CASSLLRASPLHF. CDR3 DNA sequence: TGTGCCAGCAGCTTACTCAGGGCTTCACCCCTCCACTTT.

The genes are TRBV19 and TRBJ1-5; D might be TRBD1 (5 bases). Trimming shortened V by 5 bases and J by 6 bases, and 17 bases separated the two germline ends. CDR3 length: 15 residues. The germline V gene encodes CDR1 LNHDA and CDR2 SQIVND (reference sequence). The CDR3 DNA follows: TGTGCCAGTAGTGGGGGAGGACACACAGTTCAGCCCCAGCATTTT. This encodes CASSGGGHTVQPQHF.

This chain links TRBV29-1 with TRBJ1-1; no clear D. Germline CDR1 SQVTM, CDR2 ANQGSEA. This CDR3 contains 12 residues. Trimming took off 3 bases at V and 4 bases at J, with 9 bases between the two ends. The CDR3 bases are TGCAGCGTTGATTCGGGTAGCACTGAAGCTTTCTTT. Translating gives CSVDSGSTEAFF.

This chain links TRBV11-3 with TRBJ1-1; D remains ambiguous. CDR1 is SGHNT and CDR2 is YENEEA in the germline V gene. This CDR3 comprises 13 residues. V was shortened by 3 bases and J by 3 bases, with 8 bases between the two germline ends. In nucleotides, the CDR3 is TGTGCCAGCAGCTTTGATCAGTACACTGAAGCTTTCTTT. Protein product: CASSFDQYTEAFF. The variable domain in full, completed from reference TRBV11-3 and TRBJ1-1, reads EAGVVQSPRYKIIEKKQPVAFWCNPISGHNTLYWYLQNLGQGPELLIRYENEEAVDDSQLPKDRFSAERLKGVDSTLKIQPAELGDSAVYLCASSFDQYTEAFFGQGTRLTVV.

V gene TRBV29-1 combines with J gene TRBJ2-3; 7 bases are shared with TRBD2. Germline V gene sequence: CDR1 SQVTM, CDR2 ANQGSEA. V trimming: 4 bases; J trimming: 0 bases; junction bases outside the gene matches: 4. The CDR3 is made up of 14 amino acids. The CDR3, as DNA: TGCAGCGTTGGGGGGGGGTATAGCACAGATACGCAGTATTTT. This gives the protein CSVGGGYSTDTQYF.

As for this clone: Other DNA sequences in this specimen translate into the identical CDR3. This chain connects TRBV19 to TRBJ1-1; D is perhaps TRBD1 (6 bases). Trimming removed 3 bases at V and 5 bases at J, with 7 bases between. Germline values: CDR1 LNHDA, CDR2 SQIVND (reference sequence). CDR3 size: 12 residues. CDR3 amino acids: CASSIRGTEAFF. DNA for the CDR3: TGTGCCAGTAGTATCAGGGGAACTGAAGCTTTCTTT.

The V gene is TRBV30, the J gene TRBJ2-1, with 9 bases identical to TRBD2. V was clipped by 7 bases and J by 8 bases; unmatched bases: 12. The CDR3 length is 14 residues. From germline, CDR1 is GTSNPN and CDR2 SVGIG (reference sequence). CDR3 protein: CALSGLAPNHEQFF. The DNA of the CDR3 is TGTGCCTTGAGCGGACTAGCGCCTAATCATGAGCAGTTCTTC.